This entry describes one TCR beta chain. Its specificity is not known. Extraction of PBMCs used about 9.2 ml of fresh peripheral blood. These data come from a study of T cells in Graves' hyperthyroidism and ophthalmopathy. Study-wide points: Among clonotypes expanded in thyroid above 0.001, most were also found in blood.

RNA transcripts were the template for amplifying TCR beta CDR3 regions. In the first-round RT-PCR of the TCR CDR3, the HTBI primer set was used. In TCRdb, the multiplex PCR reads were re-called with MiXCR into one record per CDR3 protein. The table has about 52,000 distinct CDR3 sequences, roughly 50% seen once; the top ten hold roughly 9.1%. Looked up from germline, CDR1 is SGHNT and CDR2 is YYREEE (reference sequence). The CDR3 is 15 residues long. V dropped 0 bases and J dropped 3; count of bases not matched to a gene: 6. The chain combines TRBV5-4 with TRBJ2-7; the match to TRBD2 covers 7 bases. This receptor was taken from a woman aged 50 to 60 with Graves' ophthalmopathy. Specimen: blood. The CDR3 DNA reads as TGTGCCAGCAGCTTGGGGTCTAGCGGTTACTACGAGCAGTACTTC. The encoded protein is CASSLGSSGYYEQYF.